Listed below are T cell receptor beta chains from one sample, sequenced in a study of blood T cells in healthy people across ages. A single record per CDR3 protein comes from TCRdb applying MiXCR to the 5' RACE reads. The table lists about 840,000 distinct CDR3 sequences, roughly 29% of them singletons, with about 10% in the top ten. Another study also made use of these data, one on T cells of mothers and their children.

The sequenced sample consisted of blood. All receptors come from a woman aged 40 to 49 in good health. CDR3s include the opening cysteine and the closing phenylalanine or tryptophan. The order of the fields is D gene, clone size, V gene, J gene, CDR3 DNA, CDR3 protein. A D gene is named only where the DNA matches it firmly. A clone size is listed for some rows: how often the clone was seen (once, few, many), or a class if it is expanded.

-	-	TRBV27	TRBJ1-6	TGTGCCAGCACTCCAGGGATCCCCTATAATTCACCCCTCCACTTT	CASTPGIPYNSPLHF
TRBD2	-	TRBV7-8	TRBJ2-5	TGTGCCAGCAGCTTAAGGACTAGCGATGAGACCCAGTACTTC	CASSLRTSDETQYF
-	-	TRBV3-1	TRBJ1-4	TGTGCCAGCAGCGATACCGGGACCTGGAAAAAACTGTTTTTT	CASSDTGTWKKLFF
-	-	TRBV20-1	TRBJ1-2	TGCAGTGCTAGAGTGACCGGGACACGGACGGGCGTCTACACCTTC	CSARVTGTRTGVYTF
-	many	TRBV7-2	TRBJ2-1	TGTGCCAGCAGCTCCGGACCGCTCGGCAATGAGCAGTTCTTC	CASSSGPLGNEQFF
-	few	TRBV7-2	TRBJ2-3	TGTGCCAGCAGCTTAGCGTTGTCTAGCACAGATACGCGGTATTTT	CASSLALSSTDTRYF
-	-	TRBV4-3	TRBJ2-1	TGCGCCAGCAGCCTCCTCACAGGGTTGAATGAGCAGTTCTTC	CASSLLTGLNEQFF
TRBD2	few	TRBV9	TRBJ2-1	TGTGCCAGCAGCGCCAAACCGGGACTAGCAAGTGAGCAGTTCTTC	CASSAKPGLASEQFF
-	-	TRBV14	TRBJ2-2	TGTGCCAGCAGCCAATCACGCCCGAACACCGGGGAGCTGTTTTTT	CASSQSRPNTGELFF
-	few	TRBV7-2	TRBJ1-4	TGTGCCAGCAGCTTCCCACAGGAAAAACTGTTTTTT	CASSFPQEKLFF
-	many	TRBV6-5	TRBJ2-7	TGTGCCAGCAGTTCCCCAGGGGTCCGCGAGCAGTACTTC	CASSSPGVREQYF
TRBD2	few	TRBV6-2/TRBV6-3	TRBJ2-5	TGTGCCAGCAAGTTCGACGCGGGGGGGGAGACCCAGTACTTC	CASKFDAGGETQYF
TRBD2	-	TRBV28	TRBJ2-3	TGTGCCAGCAGTTTACAGGGACTAGCGGGGCTAAGCACAGATACGCAGTATTTT	CASSLQGLAGLSTDTQYF
-	-	TRBV24-1	TRBJ2-1	TGTGCCACCAGTGATGTGGGCTATCTTAACAATGAGCAGTTCTTC	CATSDVGYLNNEQFF
TRBD1	many	TRBV28	TRBJ2-7	TGTGCCAGCAGTTTGAGACAGGGGGCGCGGGAGCAGTACTTC	CASSLRQGAREQYF
TRBD2	many	TRBV29-1	TRBJ2-1	TGCAGCGTTGAAGAAGGTCGGCGGGGGGTTTACAATGAGCAGTTCTTC	CSVEEGRRGVYNEQFF
TRBD2	-	TRBV7-9	TRBJ2-7	TGCGCCAGCACCGGACTAGGATCCTACGAGCAGTACTTC	CASTGLGSYEQYF
TRBD1	many	TRBV7-2	TRBJ2-6	TGTGCCAGCACCCCGCCGGGACAGGCAGCTGGGGCCAACGTCCTGACTTTC	CASTPPGQAAGANVLTF
-	-	TRBV7-9	TRBJ1-4	TGTGCCAGCAGCTTAGTTCCTTCGGACCCAACTAATGAAAAACTGTTTTTT	CASSLVPSDPTNEKLFF
-	many	TRBV9	TRBJ2-1	TGTGCCAGCAGCCCCCCCCCCGGGCCGGGGAATGAGCAGTTCTTC	CASSPPPGPGNEQFF
-	many	TRBV19	TRBJ1-1	TGTGCCAGTAGTTCTTATGGCCTAGGGAAGACGGACACTGAAGCTTTCTTT	CASSSYGLGKTDTEAFF